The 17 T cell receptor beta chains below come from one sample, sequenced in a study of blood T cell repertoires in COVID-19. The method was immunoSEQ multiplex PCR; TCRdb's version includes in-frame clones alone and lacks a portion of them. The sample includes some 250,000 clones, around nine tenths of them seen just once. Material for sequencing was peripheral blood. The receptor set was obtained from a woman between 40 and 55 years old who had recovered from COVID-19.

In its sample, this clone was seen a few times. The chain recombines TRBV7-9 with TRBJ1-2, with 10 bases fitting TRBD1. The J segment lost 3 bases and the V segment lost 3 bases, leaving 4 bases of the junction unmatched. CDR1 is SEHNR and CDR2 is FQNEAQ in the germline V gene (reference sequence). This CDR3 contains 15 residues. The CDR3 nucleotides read TGTGCCAGCAGCTTGGGACAGGGGTCCCACTATGGCTACACCTTC. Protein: CASSLGQGSHYGYTF. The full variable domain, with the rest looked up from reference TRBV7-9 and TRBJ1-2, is DTGVSQNPRHKITKRGQNVTFRCDPISEHNRLYWYRQTLGQGPEFLTYFQNEAQLEKSRLLSDRFSAERPKGSFSTLEIQRTEQGDSAMYLCASSLGQGSHYGYTFGSGTRLTVV.

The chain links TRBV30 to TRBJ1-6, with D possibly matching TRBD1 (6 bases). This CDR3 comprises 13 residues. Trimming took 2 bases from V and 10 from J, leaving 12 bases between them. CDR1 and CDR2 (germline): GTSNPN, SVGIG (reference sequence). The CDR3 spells CAWSPVGASPLHF. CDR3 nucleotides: TGTGCCTGGAGTCCGGTGGGGGCCTCACCCCTCCACTTT.

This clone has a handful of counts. The CDR3 bases are TGTGCCAGCAGCCTCGACGGGAGCAATCAGCCCCAGCATTTT. It translates to CASSLDGSNQPQHF. J is TRBJ1-5 and V is TRBV7-3; D uncertain. The V end was cut by 5 bases, the J end by 1 base, with 9 bases between. Germline V gives CDR1 SGHTA, CDR2 FQGTGA. The CDR3 has 14 residues.

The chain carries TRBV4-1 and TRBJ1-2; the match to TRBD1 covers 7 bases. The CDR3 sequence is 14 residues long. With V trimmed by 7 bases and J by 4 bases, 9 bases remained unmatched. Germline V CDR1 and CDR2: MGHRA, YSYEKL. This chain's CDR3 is CASTHPQGGYGYTF. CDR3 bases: TGCGCCAGCACCCACCCGCAGGGGGGCTATGGCTACACCTTC.

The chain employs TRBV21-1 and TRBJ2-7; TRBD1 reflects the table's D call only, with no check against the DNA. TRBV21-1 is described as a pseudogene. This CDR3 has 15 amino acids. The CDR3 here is CASTRDTRSSYEQYV. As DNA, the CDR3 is TGTGCCAGCACCCGGGACACCCGGAGCTCCTACGAGCAGTACGTC.

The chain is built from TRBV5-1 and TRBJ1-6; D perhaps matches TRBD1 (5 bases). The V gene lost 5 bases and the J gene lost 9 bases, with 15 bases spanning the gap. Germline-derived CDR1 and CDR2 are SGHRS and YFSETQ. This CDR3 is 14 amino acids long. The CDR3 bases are TGCGCCAGCAGGGTCGGGGGGGAAGGTTCACCCCTCCACTTT. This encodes CASRVGGEGSPLHF.

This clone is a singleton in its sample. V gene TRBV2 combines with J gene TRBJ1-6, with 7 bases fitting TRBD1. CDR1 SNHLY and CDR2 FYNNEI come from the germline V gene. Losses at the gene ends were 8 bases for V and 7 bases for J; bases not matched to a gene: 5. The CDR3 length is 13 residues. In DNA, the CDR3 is TGTGCCAGCCGGGACAGAAAAAATTCACCCCTCCACTTT. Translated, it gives CASRDRKNSPLHF.

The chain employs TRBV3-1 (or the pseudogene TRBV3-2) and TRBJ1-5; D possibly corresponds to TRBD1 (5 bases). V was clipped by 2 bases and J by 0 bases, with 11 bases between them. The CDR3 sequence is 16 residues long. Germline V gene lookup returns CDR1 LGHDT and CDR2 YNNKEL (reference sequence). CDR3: CASSQRGGDSNQPQHF. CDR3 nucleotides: TGTGCCAGCAGCCAACGGGGGGGAGATAGCAATCAGCCCCAGCATTTT.

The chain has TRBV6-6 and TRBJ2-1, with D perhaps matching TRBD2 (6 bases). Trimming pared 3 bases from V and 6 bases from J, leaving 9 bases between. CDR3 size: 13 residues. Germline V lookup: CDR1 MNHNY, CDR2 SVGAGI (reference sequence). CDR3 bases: TGTGCCAGCAGTTATATGGGAGGCAATGAGCAGTTCTTC. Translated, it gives CASSYMGGNEQFF.

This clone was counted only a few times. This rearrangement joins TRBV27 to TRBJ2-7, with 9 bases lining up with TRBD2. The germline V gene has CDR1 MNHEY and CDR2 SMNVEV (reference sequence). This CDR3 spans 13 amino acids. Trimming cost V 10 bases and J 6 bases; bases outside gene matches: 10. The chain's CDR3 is CATRGLAPPEQYF. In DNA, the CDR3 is TGTGCCACCCGAGGACTAGCGCCGCCCGAGCAGTACTTC.

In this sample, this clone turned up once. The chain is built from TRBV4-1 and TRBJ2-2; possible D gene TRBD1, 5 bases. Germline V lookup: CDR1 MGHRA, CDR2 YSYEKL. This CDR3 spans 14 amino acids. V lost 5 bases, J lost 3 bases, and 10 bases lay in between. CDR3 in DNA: TGCGCCAGCAGCTATCGACAGTACACCGGGGAGCTGTTTTTT. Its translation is CASSYRQYTGELFF.

Written as DNA, the CDR3 is TGCAGCTTTAGACACTCCAGCGGGCCCGAGCAGTACTTC. Protein sequence: CSFRHSSGPEQYF. The chain carries TRBV29-1 and TRBJ2-7, with D possibly being TRBD2 (6 bases). Germline loops: CDR1 SQVTM, CDR2 ANQGSEA. The CDR3 covers 13 residues. The ends were cut back, 8 bases at V and 6 bases at J, with 20 bases in the middle.

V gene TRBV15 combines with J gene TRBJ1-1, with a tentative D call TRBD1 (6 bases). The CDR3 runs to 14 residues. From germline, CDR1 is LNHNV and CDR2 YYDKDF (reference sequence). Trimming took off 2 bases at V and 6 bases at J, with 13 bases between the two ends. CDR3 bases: TGTGCCACCAGCAGACAGGGGTTTTGGTCTGAAGCTTTCTTT. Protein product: CATSRQGFWSEAFF.

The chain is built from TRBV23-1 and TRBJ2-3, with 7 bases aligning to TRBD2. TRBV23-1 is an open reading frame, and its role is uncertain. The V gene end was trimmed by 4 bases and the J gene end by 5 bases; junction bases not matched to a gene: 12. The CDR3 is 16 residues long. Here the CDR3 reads CASSLPPGGWGDTQYF. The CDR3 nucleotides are TGCGCCAGCAGTCTGCCCCCGGGGGGATGGGGAGATACGCAGTATTTT.

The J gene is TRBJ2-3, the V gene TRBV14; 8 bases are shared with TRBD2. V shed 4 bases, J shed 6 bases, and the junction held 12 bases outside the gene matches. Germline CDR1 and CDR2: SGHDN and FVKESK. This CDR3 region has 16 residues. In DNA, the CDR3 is TGTGCCAGCAGCCTCCAGCGGGAGTGGTGGCCGGATACGCAGTATTTT. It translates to CASSLQREWWPDTQYF. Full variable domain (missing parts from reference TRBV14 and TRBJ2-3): EAGVTQFPSHSVIEKGQTVTLRCDPISGHDNLYWYRRVMGKEIKFLLHFVKESKQDESGMPNNRFLAERTGGTYSTLKVQPAELEDSGVYFCASSLQREWWPDTQYFGPGTRLTVL.

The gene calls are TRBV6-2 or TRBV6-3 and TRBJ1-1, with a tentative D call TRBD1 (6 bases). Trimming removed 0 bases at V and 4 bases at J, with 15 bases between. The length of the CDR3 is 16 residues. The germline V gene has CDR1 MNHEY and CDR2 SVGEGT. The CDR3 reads CASSYSGAGASTEAFF. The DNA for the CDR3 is TGTGCCAGCAGTTACTCTGGGGCAGGGGCGAGCACTGAAGCTTTCTTT.

CDR3 in amino acids: CASSTQVYGTEAFF. The CDR3, as DNA: TGTGCCAGTAGTACGCAGGTTTACGGCACTGAAGCTTTCTTT. The V call is TRBV19, the J call TRBJ1-1; no definite D call. The CDR3 is 14 amino acids. Between the trimmed V and J ends, which lost 4 bases and 4 bases, there was a span of 13 bases. Germline V gene sequence: CDR1 LNHDA, CDR2 SQIVND (reference sequence).